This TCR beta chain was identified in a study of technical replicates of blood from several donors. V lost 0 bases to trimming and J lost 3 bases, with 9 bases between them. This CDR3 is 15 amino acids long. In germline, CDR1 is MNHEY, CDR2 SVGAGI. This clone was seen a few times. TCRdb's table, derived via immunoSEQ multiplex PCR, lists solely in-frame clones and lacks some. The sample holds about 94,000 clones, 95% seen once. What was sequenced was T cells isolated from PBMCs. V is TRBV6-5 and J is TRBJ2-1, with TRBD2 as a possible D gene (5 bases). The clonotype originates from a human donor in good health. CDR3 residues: CASSYSTGNYNEQFF. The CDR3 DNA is TGTGCCAGCAGTTACTCGACGGGAAACTACAATGAGCAGTTCTTC.